This TCR beta chain was sequenced during a study of cytotoxic CD8 clonotypes in ibrutinib-treated CLL (dated by TCRdb to about 2021). With respect to the entire study: In this cohort, approximately 15 patients were treatment-naive and ten to twelve were relapsed/refractory, while around 18 had unmutated IGHV. Every sample from remission and from progressive disease was obtained while the patients were still on ibrutinib. Response samples were obtained after a median of 12 months of treatment, with a range of about 6 to 36 months. Responses were partial in some 24 patients and complete in 2; after median approximately 69 months follow-up, some 14 stayed in remission and about twelve progressed. Samples averaged roughly 260,000 productive templates and 94,082 productive rearrangements. Longitudinal samples were available for about 30% of the roughly 90 trial participants. Cryopreserved peripheral blood mononuclear cells were obtained before treatment, at response, and at either sustained remission or disease progression.

On this clone itself: The target of this receptor is not known. Qualities for individual bases were not recorded, and no much larger clone is one base off.

In light of the paper, this sample's time point label describes: approximately 2 years on ibrutinib. For TCR beta library preparation, about 2 micrograms of genomic DNA were extracted from the cryopreserved PBMCs. High-throughput TCR beta sequencing was performed on longitudinal blood samples from CLL patients receiving ibrutinib monotherapy. The patients took part in an open-label, single-center phase 2 trial of ibrutinib monotherapy. Spanning cysteine to phenylalanine, the CDR3 consists of 18 amino acids. Of the read, only the CDR3 DNA is kept; its 54 bases are in frame from base 1. The junction shows trimming of 4 bases on V and 7 bases on J, and the gene matches do not reach 10 bases of it. Per the germline V gene, SGHVS is the CDR1 and FQNEAQ is the CDR2. The goal of deep resolution MiSeq sequencing was a depth between 1 in 1 million and 1 in 200,000 T cells, and coverage averaged 10x per clonotype. The immunoSEQ hsTCRB Kit was used to generate the TCR beta libraries. On the authors' methods: Data were analyzed with ImmunoSEQ Data Assistant and ImmunoSEQ Analyzer, with V, D and J genes assigned per IMGT definitions. Clonality, which ranges from 0 to 1, was calculated as one minus the normalized Shannon entropy of productive rearrangement frequencies. Only overrepresented clonotypes making up at least 0.05% of each patient's repertoire were included in the public clonotype analysis. Repertoires from 10 to 15 age-matched healthy donors in immuneACCESS were used as clonality controls. Not all clones reach the TCRdb copy of this immuneACCESS table, which keeps in-frame sequences only. Checked studies attribute under half of the gap to unresolved V genes and leave the rest unexplained. V and J calls plus clone size are reproduced from that table; the DNA served to infer D and trimming. This sample lists around 50,000 clones; around 60% were detected once. The ten largest clones represent roughly a quarter of the sample.

On the study overall, not on this receptor specifically: Lymph node repertoires were not examined, and the timing of sampling was not matched between patients in sustained remission and those whose disease progressed. At baseline, clonality was higher than in age-matched healthy donors and showed a strong correlation with circulating CD8+ T-cell counts. Public clonotypes were rare and either shrank or stayed stable during treatment, and the rise in clonality at ibrutinib response reflected expansion of private clonotypes. At ibrutinib response clonality went up, during sustained remission it held steady, and at progression it dropped back toward baseline.

The chain uses TRBV7-8 and TRBJ2-2; 15 central bases correspond to TRBD2. The sequences come from PBMCs, collected after 24 months of ibrutinib treatment. This clonotype was sampled from a human donor with chronic lymphocytic leukemia. The sequenced DNA is TGTGCCAGCAGCTCAGGACTAGCGGGGGGGCTAGCTAGCGGGGAGCTGTTTTTT. Its coded protein is CASSSGLAGGLASGELFF.